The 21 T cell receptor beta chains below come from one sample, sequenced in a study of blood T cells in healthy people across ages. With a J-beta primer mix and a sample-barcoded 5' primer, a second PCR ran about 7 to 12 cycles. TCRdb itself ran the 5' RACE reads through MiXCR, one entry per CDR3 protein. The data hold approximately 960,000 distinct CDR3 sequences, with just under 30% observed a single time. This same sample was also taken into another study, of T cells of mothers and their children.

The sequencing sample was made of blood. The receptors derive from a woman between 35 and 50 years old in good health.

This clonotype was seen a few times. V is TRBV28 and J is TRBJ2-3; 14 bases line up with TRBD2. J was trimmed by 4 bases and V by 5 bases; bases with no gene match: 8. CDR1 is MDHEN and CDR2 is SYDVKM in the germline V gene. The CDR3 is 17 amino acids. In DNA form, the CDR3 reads TGTGCCAGCAGTCTCCAGACTAGCGGGGGGGCCGCAGATACGCAGTATTTT. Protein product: CASSLQTSGGAADTQYF.

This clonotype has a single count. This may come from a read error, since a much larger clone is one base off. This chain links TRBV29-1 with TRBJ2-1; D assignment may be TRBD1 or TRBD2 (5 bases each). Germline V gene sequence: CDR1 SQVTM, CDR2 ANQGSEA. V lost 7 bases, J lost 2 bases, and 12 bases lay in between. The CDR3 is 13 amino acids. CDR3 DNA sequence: TGCAGCGGGTTCGGGACGACCTACAATGAGCAGTTCTTC. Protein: CSGFGTTYNEQFF.

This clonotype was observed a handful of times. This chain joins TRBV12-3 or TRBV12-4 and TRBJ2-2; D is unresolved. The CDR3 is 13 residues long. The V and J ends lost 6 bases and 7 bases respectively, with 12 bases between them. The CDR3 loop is CASSPFGVGELFF. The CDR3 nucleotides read TGTGCCAGCAGCCCCTTTGGGGTCGGGGAGCTGTTTTTT.

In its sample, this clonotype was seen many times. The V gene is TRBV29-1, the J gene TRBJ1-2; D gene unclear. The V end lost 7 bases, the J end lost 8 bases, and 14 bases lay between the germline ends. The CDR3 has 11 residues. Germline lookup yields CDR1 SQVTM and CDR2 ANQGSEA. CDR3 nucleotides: TGCAGCGGGACTGGGGATAGGGGCTACACCTTC. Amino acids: CSGTGDRGYTF.

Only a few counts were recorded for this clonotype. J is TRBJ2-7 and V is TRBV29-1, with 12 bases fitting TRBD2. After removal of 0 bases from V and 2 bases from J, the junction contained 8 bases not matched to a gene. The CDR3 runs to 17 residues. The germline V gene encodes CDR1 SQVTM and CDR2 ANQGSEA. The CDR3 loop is CSVEDPTSGGFPYEQYF. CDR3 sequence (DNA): TGCAGCGTTGAAGACCCCACTAGCGGGGGGTTCCCCTACGAGCAGTACTTC.

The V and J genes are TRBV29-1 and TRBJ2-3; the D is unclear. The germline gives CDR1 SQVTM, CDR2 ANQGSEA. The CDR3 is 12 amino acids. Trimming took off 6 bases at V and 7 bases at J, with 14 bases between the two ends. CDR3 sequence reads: CSVPDQSHTQYF. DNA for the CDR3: TGCAGCGTCCCGGACCAATCCCATACGCAGTATTTT.

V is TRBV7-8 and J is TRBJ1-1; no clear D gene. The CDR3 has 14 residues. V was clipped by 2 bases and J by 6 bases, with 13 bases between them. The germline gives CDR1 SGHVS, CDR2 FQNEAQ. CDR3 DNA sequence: TGTGCCAGCAGCTTAAATCTGAGGGCCGCTGAAGCTTTCTTT. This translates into CASSLNLRAAEAFF.

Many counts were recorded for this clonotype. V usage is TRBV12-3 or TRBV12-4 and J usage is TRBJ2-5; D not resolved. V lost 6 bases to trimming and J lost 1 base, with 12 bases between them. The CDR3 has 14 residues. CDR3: CASRTGRVQETQYF. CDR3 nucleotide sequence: TGTGCCAGCAGGACCGGACGAGTCCAAGAGACCCAGTACTTC.

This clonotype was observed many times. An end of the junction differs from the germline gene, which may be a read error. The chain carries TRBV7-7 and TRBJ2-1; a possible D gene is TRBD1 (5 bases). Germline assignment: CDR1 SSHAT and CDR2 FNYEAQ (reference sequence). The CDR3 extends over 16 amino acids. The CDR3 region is CASSPDTLASYNEQFF. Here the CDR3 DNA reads TGTGCTAGCAGTCCGGACACCCTTGCCTCCTACAATGAGCAGTTCTTC.

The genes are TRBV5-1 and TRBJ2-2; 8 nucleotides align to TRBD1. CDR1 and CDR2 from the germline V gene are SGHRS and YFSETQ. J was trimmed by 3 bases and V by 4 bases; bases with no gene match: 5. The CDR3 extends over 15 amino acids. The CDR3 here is CASSLDRADTGELFF. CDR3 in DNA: TGCGCCAGCAGCCTGGACAGGGCGGACACCGGGGAGCTGTTTTTT.

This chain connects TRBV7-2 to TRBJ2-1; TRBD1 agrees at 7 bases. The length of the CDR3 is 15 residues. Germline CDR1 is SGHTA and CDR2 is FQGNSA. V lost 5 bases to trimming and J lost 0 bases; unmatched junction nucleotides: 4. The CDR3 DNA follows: TGTGCCAGCAGCCAGGGACAGCCCTCCTACAATGAGCAGTTCTTC. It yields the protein CASSQGQPSYNEQFF. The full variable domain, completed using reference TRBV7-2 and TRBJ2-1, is GAGVSQSPSNKVTEKGKDVELRCDPISGHTALYWYRQSLGQGLEFLIYFQGNSAPDKSGLPSDRFSAERTGGSVSTLTIQRTQQEDSAVYLCASSQGQPSYNEQFFGPGTRLTVL.

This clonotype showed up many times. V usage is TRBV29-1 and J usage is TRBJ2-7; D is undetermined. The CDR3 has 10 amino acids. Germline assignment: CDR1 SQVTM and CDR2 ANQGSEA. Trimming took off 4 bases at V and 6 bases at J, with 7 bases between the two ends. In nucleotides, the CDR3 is TGCAGCGTTGGCGAGGCCGAGCAGTACTTC. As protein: CSVGEAEQYF.

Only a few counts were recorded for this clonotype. CDR3 nucleotides: TGCAGTGCTAAAGAGGGGGCGTTGAGGAACACTGAAGCTTTCTTT. Translating gives CSAKEGALRNTEAFF. V is TRBV20-1 and J is TRBJ1-1; the match to TRBD1 covers 7 bases. Germline loops: CDR1 DFQATT, CDR2 SNEGSKA (reference sequence). The CDR3 contains 15 residues. Germline trimming cut 4 bases from V and 1 base from J; bases unmatched to any gene: 9.

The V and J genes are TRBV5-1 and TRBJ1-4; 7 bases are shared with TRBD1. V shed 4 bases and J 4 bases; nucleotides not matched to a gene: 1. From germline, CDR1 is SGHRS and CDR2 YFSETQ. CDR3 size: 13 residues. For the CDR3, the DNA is TGCGCCAGCAGCGACAGGGATAATGAAAAACTGTTTTTT. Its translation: CASSDRDNEKLFF.

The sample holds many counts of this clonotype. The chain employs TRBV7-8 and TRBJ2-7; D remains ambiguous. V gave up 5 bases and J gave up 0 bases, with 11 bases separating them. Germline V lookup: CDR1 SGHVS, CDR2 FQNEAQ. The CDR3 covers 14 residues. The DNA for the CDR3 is TGTGCCAGCAGCGACCGGACGGTCTCCTACGAGCAGTACTTC. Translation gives CASSDRTVSYEQYF. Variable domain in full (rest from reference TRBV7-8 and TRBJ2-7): GAGVSQSPRYKVAKRGQDVALRCDPISGHVSLFWYQQALGQGPEFLTYFQNEAQLDKSGLPSDRFFAERPEGSVSTLKIQRTQQEDSAVYLCASSDRTVSYEQYFGPGTRLTVT.

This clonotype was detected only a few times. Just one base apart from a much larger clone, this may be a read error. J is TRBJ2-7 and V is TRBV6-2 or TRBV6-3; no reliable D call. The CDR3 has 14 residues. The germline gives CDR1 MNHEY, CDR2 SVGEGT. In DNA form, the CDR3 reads TGTGCCAGCAGTTACGGCTCAGCTTCCTACGAGCGGTACTTC. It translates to CASSYGSASYERYF.

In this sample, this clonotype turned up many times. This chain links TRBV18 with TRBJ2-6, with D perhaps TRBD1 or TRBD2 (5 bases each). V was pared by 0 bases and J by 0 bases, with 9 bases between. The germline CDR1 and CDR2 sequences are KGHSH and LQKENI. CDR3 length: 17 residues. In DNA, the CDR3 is TGTGCCAGCTCACCACCTGAGGGGAGCTCTGGGGCCAACGTCCTGACTTTC. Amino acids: CASSPPEGSSGANVLTF.

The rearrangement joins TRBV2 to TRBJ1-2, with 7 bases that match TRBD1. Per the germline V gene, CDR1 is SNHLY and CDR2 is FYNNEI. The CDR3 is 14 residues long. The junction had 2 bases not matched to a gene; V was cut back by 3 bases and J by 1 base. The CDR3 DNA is TGTGCCAGCAGTGACCAGGGGGTTAACTATGGCTACACCTTC. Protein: CASSDQGVNYGYTF.

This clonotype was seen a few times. The CDR3 loop reads CASSVDTSGGIATDTQYF. The CDR3 coding sequence is TGTGCCAGCAGCGTAGACACTAGCGGGGGGATCGCGACAGATACGCAGTATTTT. V usage is TRBV9 and J usage is TRBJ2-3, with 12 nucleotides matching TRBD2. The germline CDR1 and CDR2 sequences are SGDLS and YYNGEE. The CDR3 runs 18 residues. With V trimmed by 0 bases and J by 3 bases, 8 bases remained unmatched. Using reference TRBV9 and TRBJ2-3 for the parts outside the CDR3, the full variable domain is DSGVTQTPKHLITATGQRVTLRCSPRSGDLSVYWYQQSLDQGLQFLIQYYNGEERAKGNILERFSAQQFPDLHSELNLSSLELGDSALYFCASSVDTSGGIATDTQYFGPGTRLTVL.

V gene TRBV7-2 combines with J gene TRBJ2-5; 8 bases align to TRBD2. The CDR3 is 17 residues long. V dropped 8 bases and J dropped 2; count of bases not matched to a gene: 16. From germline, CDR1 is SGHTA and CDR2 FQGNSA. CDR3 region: CASGSGTRWGGQETQYF. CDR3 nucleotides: TGTGCCAGCGGCTCAGGGACTAGATGGGGTGGTCAAGAGACCCAGTACTTC.

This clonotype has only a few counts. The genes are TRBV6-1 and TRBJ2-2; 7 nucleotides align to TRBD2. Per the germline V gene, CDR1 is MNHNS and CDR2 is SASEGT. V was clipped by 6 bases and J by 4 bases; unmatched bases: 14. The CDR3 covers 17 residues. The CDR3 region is CASRGGERPERTGELFF. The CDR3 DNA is TGTGCCAGCAGGGGGGGGGAACGACCCGAGCGCACCGGGGAGCTGTTTTTT.